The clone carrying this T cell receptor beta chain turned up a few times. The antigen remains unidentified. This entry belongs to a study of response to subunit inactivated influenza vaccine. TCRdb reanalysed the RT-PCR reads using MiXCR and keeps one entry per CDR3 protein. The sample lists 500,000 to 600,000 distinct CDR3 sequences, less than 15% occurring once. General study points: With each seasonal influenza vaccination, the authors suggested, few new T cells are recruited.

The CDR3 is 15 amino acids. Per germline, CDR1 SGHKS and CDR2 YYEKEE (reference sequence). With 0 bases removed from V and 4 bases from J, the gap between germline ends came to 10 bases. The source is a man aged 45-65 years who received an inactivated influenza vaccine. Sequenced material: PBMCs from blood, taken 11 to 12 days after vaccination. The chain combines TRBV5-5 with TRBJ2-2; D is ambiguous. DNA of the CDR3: TGTGCCAGCAGCTTGGCTAGAGCGACCACCGGGGAGCTGTTTTTT. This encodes CASSLARATTGELFF. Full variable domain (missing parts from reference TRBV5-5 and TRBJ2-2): DAGVTQSPTHLIKTRGQQVTLRCSPISGHKSVSWYQQVLGQGPQFIFQYYEKEERGRGNFPDRFSARQFPNYSSELNVNALLLGDSALYLCASSLARATTGELFFGEGSRLTVL.